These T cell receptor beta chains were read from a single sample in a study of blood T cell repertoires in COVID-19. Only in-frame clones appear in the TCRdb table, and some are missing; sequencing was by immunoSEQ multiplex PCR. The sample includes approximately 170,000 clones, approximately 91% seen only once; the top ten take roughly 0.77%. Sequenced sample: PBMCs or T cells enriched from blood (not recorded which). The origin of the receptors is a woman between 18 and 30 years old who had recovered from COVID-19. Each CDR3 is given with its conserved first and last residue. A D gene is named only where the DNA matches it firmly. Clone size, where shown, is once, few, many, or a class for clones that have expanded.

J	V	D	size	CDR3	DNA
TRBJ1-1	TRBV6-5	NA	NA	CASGLTVNTEAFF	TGTGCCAGCGGTTTGACAGTGAACACTGAAGCTTTCTTT
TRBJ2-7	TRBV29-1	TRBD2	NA	CSARTSGSYEQYF	TGCAGCGCCCGGACTAGCGGGAGTTACGAGCAGTACTTC
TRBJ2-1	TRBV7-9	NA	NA	CASSLLQKSNNEQFF	TGTGCCAGCAGCTTGTTGCAGAAGTCAAACAATGAGCAGTTCTTC
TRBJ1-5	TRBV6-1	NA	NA	CASSLQDQPQHF	TGTGCCAGCAGTTTGCAGGATCAGCCCCAGCATTTT
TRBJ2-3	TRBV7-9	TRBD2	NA	CASSGGRTSGRDTQYF	TGTGCCAGCAGCGGAGGTCGGACTAGCGGGAGAGATACGCAGTATTTT
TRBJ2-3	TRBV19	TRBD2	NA	CASSASHGGLAGYTDTQYF	TGTGCCAGTAGTGCCTCCCATGGGGGACTAGCGGGATATACAGATACGCAGTATTTT
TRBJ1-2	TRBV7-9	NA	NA	CASSYSGREILGYTF	TGTGCCAGCAGCTATAGCGGCAGGGAGATCTTGGGCTACACCTTC
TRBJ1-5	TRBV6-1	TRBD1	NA	CASSAKGQGASQPQHF	TGTGCCAGCAGTGCCAAGGGACAGGGGGCGAGTCAGCCCCAGCATTTT
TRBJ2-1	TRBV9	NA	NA	CASSVTPPAGGSSYNEQFF	TGTGCCAGCAGCGTAACCCCCCCGGCCGGCGGTAGCTCCTACAATGAGCAGTTCTTC
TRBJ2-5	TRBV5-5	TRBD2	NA	CASSLVSYRTSGSRETQYF	TGTGCCAGCAGCTTGGTGTCGTACCGGACTAGCGGGAGTCGGGAGACCCAGTACTTC
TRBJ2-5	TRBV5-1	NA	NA	CASSSAGAETQYF	TGCGCCAGCAGCTCGGCGGGGGCGGAGACCCAGTACTTC
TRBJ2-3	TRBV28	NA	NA	CASRDGHDTQYF	TGTGCCAGCAGGGACGGACACGATACGCAGTATTTT
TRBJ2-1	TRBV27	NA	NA	CASSPGQVGYNEQFF	TGTGCCAGCAGTCCGGGACAAGTGGGGTACAATGAGCAGTTCTTC
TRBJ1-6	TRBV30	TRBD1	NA	CAWSPGGSPLHF	TGTGCCTGGAGCCCAGGGGGATCACCCCTCCACTTT
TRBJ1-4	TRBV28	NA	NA	CASSFTDREKLFF	TGTGCCAGCAGTTTCACGGACAGAGAAAAACTGTTTTTT
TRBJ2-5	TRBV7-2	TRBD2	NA	CASSLSGSGETQYF	TGTGCCAGCAGCCTTAGCGGGAGCGGGGAGACCCAGTACTTC
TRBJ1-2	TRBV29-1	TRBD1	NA	CSVVGMQGALGYTF	TGCAGCGTTGTGGGAATGCAGGGGGCCTTAGGCTACACCTTC
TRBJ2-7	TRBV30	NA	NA	CAWSVPGSEQYF	TGTGCCTGGAGTGTCCCAGGGTCCGAGCAGTACTTC
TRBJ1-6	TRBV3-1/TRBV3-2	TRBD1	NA	CASSPFGQADSPLHF	TGTGCCAGCAGCCCCTTCGGACAGGCAGATTCACCCCTCCACTTT
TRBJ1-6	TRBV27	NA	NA	CASSLSPRAPGGEGYGSPLHF	TGTGCCAGCAGTTTATCCCCTAGGGCGCCGGGAGGGGAGGGATATGGCTCACCCCTCCACTTT
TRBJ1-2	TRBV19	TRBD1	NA	CASSIRTGGVYYGYTF	TGTGCCAGTAGTATCCGGACAGGAGGGGTGTACTATGGCTACACCTTC
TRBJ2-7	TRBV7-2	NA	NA	CASSQSWRGSYEQYF	TGTGCCAGCAGCCAAAGCTGGAGAGGGTCCTACGAGCAGTACTTC
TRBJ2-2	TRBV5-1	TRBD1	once	CASSLRTGSNTGELFF	TGCGCCAGCAGCTTGCGGACAGGATCGAACACCGGGGAGCTGTTTTTT
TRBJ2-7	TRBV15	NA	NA	CATSRTEREQYF	TGTGCCACCAGCAGGACGGAGAGGGAGCAGTACTTC
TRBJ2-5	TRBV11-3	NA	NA	CASSLGAGETQYF	TGTGCCAGCAGCTTAGGGGCGGGTGAGACCCAGTACTTC
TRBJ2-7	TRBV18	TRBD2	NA	CASSPQLADSYEQYF	TGTGCCAGCTCACCCCAACTAGCGGACAGCTACGAGCAGTACTTC
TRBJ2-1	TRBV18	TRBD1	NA	CASSPPSGGSYNEQFF	TGTGCCAGCTCACCACCATCAGGGGGCTCCTACAATGAGCAGTTCTTC
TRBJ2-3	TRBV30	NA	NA	CAWSVPRTATTDTQYF	TGTGCCTGGAGTGTACCCCGGACAGCAACCACAGATACGCAGTATTTT
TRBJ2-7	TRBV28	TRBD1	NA	CASSLHRGQLAYEQYF	TGTGCCAGCAGTTTACATAGGGGACAGTTGGCCTACGAGCAGTACTTC
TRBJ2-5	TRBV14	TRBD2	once	CASSAGAPGLASQETQYF	TGTGCCAGCAGCGCGGGCGCCCCGGGACTAGCGTCTCAAGAGACCCAGTACTTC
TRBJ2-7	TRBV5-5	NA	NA	CASSLVHSYYEQYF	TGTGCCAGCAGCTTGGTGCACAGTTACTACGAGCAGTACTTC
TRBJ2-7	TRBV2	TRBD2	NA	CASSEGLAGGEQYF	TGTGCCAGCAGTGAAGGACTAGCGGGAGGCGAGCAGTACTTC
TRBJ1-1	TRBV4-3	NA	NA	CASSQVAGNTEAFF	TGCGCCAGCAGCCAAGTCGCGGGGAACACTGAAGCTTTCTTT
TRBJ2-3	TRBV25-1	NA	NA	CAISMGGPTDTQYF	TGTGCCATCTCGATGGGGGGTCCCACAGATACGCAGTATTTT
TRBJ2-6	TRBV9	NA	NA	CASSAPRDRDLANVLTF	TGTGCCAGCAGCGCGCCGAGAGACAGGGACTTGGCCAACGTCCTGACTTTC
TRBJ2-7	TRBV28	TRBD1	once	CASSPTGAGREQYF	TGTGCCAGCAGTCCAACAGGGGCCGGCCGGGAGCAGTACTTC
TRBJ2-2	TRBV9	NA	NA	CASTLGARSYTGELFF	TGTGCCAGTACACTTGGGGCGAGGTCGTACACCGGGGAGCTGTTTTTT
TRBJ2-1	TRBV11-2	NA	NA	CASSLQGDYNEQFF	TGTGCCAGCAGCTTACAGGGCGACTACAATGAGCAGTTCTTC
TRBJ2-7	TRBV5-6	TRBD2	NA	CASSRSGRARYEQYF	TGTGCCAGCAGTCGTAGCGGGAGGGCCAGGTACGAGCAGTACTTC
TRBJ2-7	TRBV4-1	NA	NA	CASSPRPAGPPSYEQYF	TGCGCCAGCAGCCCCAGGCCAGCGGGTCCTCCGAGCTACGAGCAGTACTTC
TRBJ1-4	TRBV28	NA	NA	CASRTTGKAKLFF	TGTGCCAGCAGGACCACAGGGAAGGCAAAACTGTTTTTT
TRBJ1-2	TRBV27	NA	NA	CASSLSALNYGYTF	TGTGCCAGCAGTTTAAGCGCCTTAAACTATGGCTACACCTTC
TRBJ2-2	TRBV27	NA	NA	CASTFSRNTGELFF	TGTGCCAGCACCTTCTCTCGGAACACCGGGGAGCTGTTTTTT
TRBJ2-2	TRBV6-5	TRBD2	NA	CASSSYGGGDTGELFF	TGTGCCAGCAGTTCATACGGGGGAGGGGACACCGGGGAGCTGTTTTTT
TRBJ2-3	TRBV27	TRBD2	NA	CASSRRPSGSLTDTQYF	TGTGCCAGCAGTCGCCGTCCTAGCGGGAGCCTCACAGATACGCAGTATTTT
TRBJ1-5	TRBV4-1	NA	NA	CASSETHSNQPQHF	TGCGCCAGCTCCGAGACACATAGCAATCAGCCCCAGCATTTT
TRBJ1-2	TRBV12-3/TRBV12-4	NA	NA	CASTLEHYGYTF	TGTGCCAGCACCTTAGAACACTATGGCTACACCTTC
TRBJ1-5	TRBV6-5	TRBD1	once	CASSRDRNSNQPQHF	TGTGCCAGCAGCCGGGACAGAAATAGCAATCAGCCCCAGCATTTT
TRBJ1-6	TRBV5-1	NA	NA	CASSLERTGSPLHF	TGCGCCAGCAGCTTAGAACGTACGGGATCACCCCTCCACTTT
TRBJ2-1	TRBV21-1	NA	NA	CASRGRVVNEQFF	TGTGCCAGCAGAGGCCGGGTGGTTAATGAGCAGTTCTTC
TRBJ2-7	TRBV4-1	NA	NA	CASSHAIIRGPRKTYEQYF	TGCGCCAGCAGCCACGCCATAATCAGGGGACCTAGAAAAACCTACGAGCAGTACTTC
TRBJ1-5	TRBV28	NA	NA	CASSLALNQPQHF	TGTGCCAGCAGTCTCGCCCTAAATCAGCCCCAGCATTTT
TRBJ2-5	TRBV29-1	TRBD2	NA	CSVAYGRGGETQYF	TGCAGCGTTGCTTACGGGAGGGGTGGAGAGACCCAGTACTTC